This T cell receptor (beta chain) was identified in a study of blood T cell repertoires in COVID-19. The V end was cut by 5 bases, the J end by 1 base, with 17 bases between. The germline CDR1 and CDR2 sequences are KGHSH and LQKENI. The CDR3 is made up of 16 amino acids. Here immunoSEQ multiplex PCR was the method, and the copy in TCRdb shows in-frame clones only, minus some. The sample lists roughly 430,000 clones; approximately 88% were seen once. The chain links TRBV18 to TRBJ1-2; D uncertain. This TCR was recovered from a woman in her forties with acute COVID-19. The sequenced sample was PBMCs or T cells enriched from blood (not recorded which). CDR3 nucleotide sequence: TGTGCCAGCTCAGGTTCTTTTGGCAACAGTAACTATGGCTACACCTTC. Protein: CASSGSFGNSNYGYTF.